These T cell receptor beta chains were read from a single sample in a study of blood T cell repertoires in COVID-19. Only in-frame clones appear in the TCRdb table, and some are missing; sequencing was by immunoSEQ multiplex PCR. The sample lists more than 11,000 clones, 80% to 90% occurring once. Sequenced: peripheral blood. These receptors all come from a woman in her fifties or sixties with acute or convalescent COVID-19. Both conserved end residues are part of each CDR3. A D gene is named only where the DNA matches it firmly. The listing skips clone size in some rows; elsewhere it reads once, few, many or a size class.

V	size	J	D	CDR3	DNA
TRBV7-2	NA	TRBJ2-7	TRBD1	CASSSIPGTGGGEQYF	TGTGCCAGCAGCTCAATACCCGGGACAGGGGGAGGGGAGCAGTACTTC
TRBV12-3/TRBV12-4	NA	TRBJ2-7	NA	CASRLQGSYEQYF	TGTGCCAGCAGACTTCAGGGTTCCTACGAGCAGTACTTC
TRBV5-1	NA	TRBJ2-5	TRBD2	CAAAWSGEEEASGGPQETQYF	TGCGCAGCAGCTTGGTCCGGGGAGGAGGAAGCTAGCGGGGGGCCTCAAGAGACCCAGTACTTC
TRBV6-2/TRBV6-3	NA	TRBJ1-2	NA	CASSQQPGWGYTF	TGTGCCAGCAGCCAGCAGCCAGGTTGGGGCTACACCTTC
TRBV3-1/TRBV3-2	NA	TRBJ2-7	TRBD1	CASSQMTGNYEQYF	TGTGCCAGCAGCCAGATGACAGGGAACTACGAGCAGTACTTC
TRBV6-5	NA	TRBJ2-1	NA	CASRSGGPSNEQFF	TGTGCCAGCAGGTCAGGGGGGCCATCCAATGAGCAGTTCTTC
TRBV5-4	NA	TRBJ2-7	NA	CASSLDLAEYEQYF	TGTGCCAGCAGCCTGGACCTAGCTGAGTACGAGCAGTACTTC
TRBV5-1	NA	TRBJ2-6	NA	CASSLAGYSGANVLTF	TGCGCCAGCAGCTTGGCCGGGTACTCTGGGGCCAACGTCCTGACTTTC
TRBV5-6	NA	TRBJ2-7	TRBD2	CASSDGAGVVHEQYF	TGTGCCAGCAGCGATGGAGCGGGAGTGGTCCACGAGCAGTACTTC
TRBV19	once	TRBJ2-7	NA	CASSGEGRQQYF	TGTGCCAGTTCTGGAGAGGGCCGACAGCAGTACTTC
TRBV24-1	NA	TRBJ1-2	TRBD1	CATSDLETGEGYTF	TGTGCCACCAGTGATTTGGAGACAGGGGAGGGCTACACCTTC
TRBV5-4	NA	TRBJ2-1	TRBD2	CASSSESGRVDNEQFF	TGTGCCAGCAGCTCCGAGAGCGGGAGGGTTGACAATGAGCAGTTCTTC
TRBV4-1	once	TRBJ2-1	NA	CASSQERYNEQFF	TGCGCCAGCAGCCAAGAGAGATACAATGAGCAGTTCTTC
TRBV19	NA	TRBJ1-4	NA	CASMLLGDEKLFF	TGTGCCAGTATGCTTCTCGGGGATGAAAAACTGTTTTTT
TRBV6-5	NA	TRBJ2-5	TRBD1	CASTTGVQETQYF	TGTGCCAGCACGACAGGGGTCCAAGAGACCCAGTACTTC
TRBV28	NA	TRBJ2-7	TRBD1	CASSWRGRGRRYEQYF	TGTGCCAGCAGTTGGAGGGGCAGGGGGCGAAGGTACGAGCAGTACTTC
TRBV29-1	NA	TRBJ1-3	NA	CSVEDVVSSGNTIYF	TGCAGCGTTGAAGACGTAGTTTCCTCTGGAAACACCATATATTTT
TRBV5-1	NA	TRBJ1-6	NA	CASSLYVGVGPEGSPLHF	TGCGCCAGCAGCTTGTACGTCGGTGTCGGACCGGAGGGTTCACCCCTCCACTTT
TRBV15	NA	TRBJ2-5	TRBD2	CATSRALAGQETQYF	TGTGCCACCAGCAGAGCACTAGCGGGCCAAGAGACCCAGTACTTC
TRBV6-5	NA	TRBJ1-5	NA	CATISGGAVQPQHF	TGTGCCACCATTAGCGGGGGCGCAGTGCAGCCCCAGCATTTT
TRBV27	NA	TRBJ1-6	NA	CASSLSGQFNSPLHF	TGTGCCAGCAGTTTAAGTGGCCAGTTTAATTCACCCCTCCACTTT
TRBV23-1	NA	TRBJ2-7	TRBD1	CASSQFPRDRVNEQYF	TGCGCCAGCAGTCAGTTCCCCCGGGACAGGGTCAACGAGCAGTACTTC
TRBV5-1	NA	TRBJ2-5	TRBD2	CASRRLAGETQETQYF	TGCGCCAGCAGGCGACTAGCGGGGGAGACCCAAGAGACCCAGTACTTC
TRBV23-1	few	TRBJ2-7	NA	CASSQSPSTGYEQYF	TGCGCCAGCAGTCAATCCCCCTCGACAGGTTACGAGCAGTACTTC
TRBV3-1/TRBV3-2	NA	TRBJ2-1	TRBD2	CASSQEGTSNEQFF	TGTGCCAGCAGCCAGGAAGGGACTAGCAATGAGCAGTTCTTC
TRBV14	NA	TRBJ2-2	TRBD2	CASSPGLAGTGELFF	TGTGCCAGCAGTCCGGGACTAGCGGGCACCGGGGAGCTGTTTTTT
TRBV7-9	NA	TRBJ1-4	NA	CASSWNSEKLFF	TGTGCCAGCAGCTGGAACAGTGAAAAACTGTTTTTT
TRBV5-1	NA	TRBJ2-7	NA	CASSLVGDFYEQYF	TGCGCCAGCAGCTTGGTAGGAGATTTCTACGAGCAGTACTTC
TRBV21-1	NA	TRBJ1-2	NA	CASSKGDRGLQKCYGYTF	TGTGCCAGCAGCAAAGGGGACAGGGGGCTACAAAAATGCTATGGCTACACCTTC
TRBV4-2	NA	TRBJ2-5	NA	CASSQDGLKAQYF	TGTGCCAGCAGCCAAGATGGACTTAAGGCCCAGTACTTC